These T cell receptor beta chains were read from a single sample in a study of T cells in localized non-small cell lung cancer. This table comes from immunoSEQ multiplex PCR, and its TCRdb copy is limited to in-frame clones, with some not included. In the table there are approximately 70,000 clones, more than 80% of which are singletons. The source was PBMCs, collected before any cancer treatment. Receptor source: a man aged 40 to 70 with stage II lung adenocarcinoma. Each CDR3 is given with its conserved first and last residue. The order of the fields is V gene, J gene, CDR3 protein.

V gene: TRBV2
J gene: TRBJ2-6
CDR3 protein: CASSVANLLSGANVLTF

V gene: TRBV6-5
J gene: TRBJ1-1
CDR3 protein: CAMKGPSGTEAFF

V gene: TRBV6-5
J gene: TRBJ2-7
CDR3 protein: CASSRTSGSVYEQYF

V gene: TRBV5-6
J gene: TRBJ1-3
CDR3 protein: CASSLNGADGNTIYF

V gene: TRBV6-1
J gene: TRBJ1-5
CDR3 protein: CASSENNFNQPQHF

V gene: TRBV7-9
J gene: TRBJ1-3
CDR3 protein: CASSPGGTYGSGNTIYF

V gene: TRBV5-6
J gene: TRBJ1-1
CDR3 protein: CASSLGRVSGTEAFF

V gene: TRBV19
J gene: TRBJ1-4
CDR3 protein: CASTRLGLATNEKLFF

V gene: TRBV6-6
J gene: TRBJ2-3
CDR3 protein: CASSYSRAPSTDTQYF

V gene: TRBV30
J gene: TRBJ2-6
CDR3 protein: CAWSEGPSLGANVLTF